Following are 11 T cell receptor beta chains from one sample sequenced in a study of blood T cell repertoires in COVID-19. Using immunoSEQ multiplex PCR, the repertoire was profiled, and TCRdb retains in-frame clones only, with some absent. The table has 300,000 to 350,000 clones, around nine tenths seen once. The sequenced sample consisted of PBMCs or T cells enriched from blood (not recorded which). These receptors all stem from a man aged 30-40 years who had recovered from COVID-19.

CDR3 nucleotide sequence: TGTGCCAGCAGCATCCCGACTAGCGGCACAGATACGCAGTATTTT. Translating gives CASSIPTSGTDTQYF. The chain carries TRBV7-2 and TRBJ2-3; TRBD2 matches at 8 bases. Germline CDR1 is SGHTA and CDR2 is FQGNSA. This CDR3 comprises 15 residues. Unmatched junction bases numbered 5, after V lost 5 bases and J lost 1 base.

The V call is TRBV7-2, the J call TRBJ1-4; D perhaps matches TRBD1 (6 bases). The V and J ends lost 4 bases and 8 bases respectively, with 20 bases between them. The CDR3 extends over 16 amino acids. In germline, CDR1 is SGHTA, CDR2 FQGNSA. CDR3 bases: TGTGCCAGCAGCTCCAAAGGGAGGGGGACTTTAGAAAAACTGTTTTTT. Its translation: CASSSKGRGTLEKLFF.

The CDR3 coding sequence is TGTGCCAGCAGCCAATCGCGGACTAGGGAGCTGTTTTTT. This codes for CASSQSRTRELFF. The rearrangement links TRBV16 to TRBJ2-2, with a possible D match to TRBD2 (6 bases). The length of the CDR3 is 13 residues. Germline CDR1 KGHSY, CDR2 FQNENV. Trimming left V 0 bases short and J 9 bases short, with 8 bases between.

The chain carries TRBV7-9 and TRBJ2-3, with D possibly matching TRBD2 (5 bases). CDR3 length: 17 residues. Germline loops: CDR1 SEHNR, CDR2 FQNEAQ (reference sequence). The V gene lost 0 bases and the J gene lost 3 bases, with 16 bases spanning the gap. The CDR3 DNA is TGTGCCAGCAGCTTAGCCCAAGGCGGACTTCGGACAGATACGCAGTATTTT. Encoded protein: CASSLAQGGLRTDTQYF. The whole variable domain, filled in from reference TRBV7-9 and TRBJ2-3, reads DTGVSQNPRHKITKRGQNVTFRCDPISEHNRLYWYRQTLGQGPEFLTYFQNEAQLEKSRLLSDRFSAERPKGSFSTLEIQRTEQGDSAMYLCASSLAQGGLRTDTQYFGPGTRLTVL.

This sequence joins TRBV19 and TRBJ1-4; TRBD1 might be the D (5 bases). The V end lost 8 bases, the J end lost 12 bases, and 22 bases lay between the germline ends. In germline, CDR1 is LNHDA, CDR2 SQIVND (reference sequence). The CDR3 has 14 residues. The chain's CDR3 is CASRQNGGSKELFF. The CDR3 DNA sequence: TGTGCCAGTCGACAAAATGGGGGGTCCAAGGAACTGTTTTTT.

This chain links TRBV5-1 with TRBJ2-7; 7 bases are a match to TRBD2. Germline V gene data show CDR1 as SGHRS and CDR2 as YFSETQ. The length of the CDR3 is 14 residues. J lost 3 bases, V lost 4 bases, and 7 bases had no gene match. As DNA, the CDR3 is TGCGCCAGCAGCCGGGAGCGGGGCGACTACGAGCAGTACTTC. Protein: CASSRERGDYEQYF. Full variable domain (rest looked up from reference TRBV5-1 and TRBJ2-7): KAGVTQTPRYLIKTRGQQVTLSCSPISGHRSVSWYQQTPGQGLQFLFEYFSETQRNKGNFPGRFSGRQFSNSRSEMNVSTLELGDSALYLCASSRERGDYEQYFGPGTRLTVT.

The rearrangement links TRBV3-1 (or the pseudogene TRBV3-2) to TRBJ2-3; 8 positions agree with TRBD2. V shed 4 bases and J 6 bases; nucleotides not matched to a gene: 15. CDR3 length equals 17 residues. Per the germline V gene, CDR1 is LGHDT and CDR2 is YNNKEL (reference sequence). The DNA of the CDR3 is TGTGCCAGCAGCCTCCAAGGCGGGGGGCCGGCGGTGGATACGCAGTATTTT. Translating gives CASSLQGGGPAVDTQYF.

This clone appeared once. The rearrangement links TRBV10-3 to TRBJ2-7; 10 bases agree with TRBD1. After removal of 5 bases from V and 2 bases from J, the junction contained 6 bases not matched to a gene. The CDR3 is made up of 15 amino acids. Germline values: CDR1 ENHRY, CDR2 SYGVKD. The CDR3 here is CAISQPGQGTYEQYF. The CDR3 nucleotides are TGTGCCATCAGTCAGCCGGGACAGGGGACCTACGAGCAGTACTTC.

The chain joins TRBV6-5 to TRBJ1-5, with D possibly matching TRBD1 (6 bases). Germline V lookup: CDR1 MNHEY, CDR2 SVGAGI. The CDR3 contains 16 residues. The germline V and J ends were trimmed by 0 bases and 0 bases, with 9 bases remaining between them. The CDR3 loop reads CASSYSTGGSNQPQHF. Written as DNA, the CDR3 is TGTGCCAGCAGTTACTCGACAGGAGGTAGCAATCAGCCCCAGCATTTT.

This clone appeared a few times. The chain recombines TRBV10-3 with TRBJ1-6, with 9 bases aligning to TRBD1. Trimming cost V 6 bases and J 11 bases; bases outside gene matches: 17. The CDR3 is 17 amino acids. The germline CDR1 and CDR2 sequences are ENHRY and SYGVKD. The CDR3 DNA reads TGTGCCATCAGCGTTTCGATTAACCGGGACAGGGACGCACCCCTCCACTTT. The encoded protein is CAISVSINRDRDAPLHF.

This clone was counted between two and nine times. The rearrangement uses TRBV5-1 and TRBJ1-6; 9 bases agree with TRBD1. CDR3 length: 14 amino acids. V was pared by 4 bases and J by 6 bases, with 2 bases of the junction left unmatched. Germline V gives CDR1 SGHRS, CDR2 YFSETQ. The CDR3 region is CASSEGQGNSPLHF. As DNA, the CDR3 is TGCGCCAGCAGCGAGGGACAGGGTAATTCACCCCTCCACTTT.